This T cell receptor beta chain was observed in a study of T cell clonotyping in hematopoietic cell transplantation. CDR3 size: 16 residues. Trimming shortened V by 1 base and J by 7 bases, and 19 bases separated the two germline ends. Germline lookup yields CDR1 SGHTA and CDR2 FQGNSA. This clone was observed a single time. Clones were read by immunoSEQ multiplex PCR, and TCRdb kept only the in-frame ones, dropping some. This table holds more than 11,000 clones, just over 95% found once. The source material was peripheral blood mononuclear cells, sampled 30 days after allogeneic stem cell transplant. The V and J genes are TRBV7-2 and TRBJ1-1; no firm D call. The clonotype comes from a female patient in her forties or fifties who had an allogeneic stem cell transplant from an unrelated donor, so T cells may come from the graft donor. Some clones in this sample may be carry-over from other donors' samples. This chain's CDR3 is CASSLDRTYLGGEAFF. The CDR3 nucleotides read TGTGCCAGCAGCTTAGATAGAACCTACCTAGGTGGTGAAGCTTTCTTT.